This T cell receptor (beta chain) is from a study of blood T cell repertoires in COVID-19. Turning to the study itself: Material from acute and convalescent COVID-19 was sourced from the United States, Italy and Spain. In each case, the material was cDNA or gDNA derived from T cells, B-cell-depleted T cells, or PBMCs.

Original processing methods: Amplification of reference gene primers provided the estimated nucleated cell counts. Measured with immunoSEQ multiplex PCR; TCRdb has only the in-frame clones, and not every one. V and J calls and clone size are as listed in that table; D and trimming were resolved from the DNA. The sample consists of about 290,000 clones, 85% to 90% of them appearing once. Trimming left V 8 bases short and J 0 bases short, with 23 bases between. The germline V gene has CDR1 MNHEY and CDR2 SMNVEV (reference sequence). CDR3 size: 18 residues. The receptor's source is a woman in her 30s with COVID-19, enrolled during active disease. This chain uses TRBV27 with TRBJ1-3, with D possibly TRBD1 on 5 matching bases. Input material: peripheral blood. CDR3 protein: CASRPLGQVQLSGNTIYF. CDR3 DNA: TGTGCCAGCCGCCCATTGGGGCAGGTCCAACTCTCTGGAAACACCATATATTTT.